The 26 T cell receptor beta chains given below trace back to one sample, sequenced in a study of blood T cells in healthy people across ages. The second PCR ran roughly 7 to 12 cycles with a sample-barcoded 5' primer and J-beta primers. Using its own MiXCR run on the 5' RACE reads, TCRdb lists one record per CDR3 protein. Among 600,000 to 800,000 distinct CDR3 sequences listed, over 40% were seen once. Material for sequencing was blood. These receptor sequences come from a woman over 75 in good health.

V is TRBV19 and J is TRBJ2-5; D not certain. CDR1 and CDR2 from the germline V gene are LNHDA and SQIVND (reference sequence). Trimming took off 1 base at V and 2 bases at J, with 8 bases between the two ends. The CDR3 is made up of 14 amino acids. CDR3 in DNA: TGTGCCAGTAGTATAGCGGCAGGACAAGAGACCCAGTACTTC. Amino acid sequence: CASSIAAGQETQYF.

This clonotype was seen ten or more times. CDR3 loop: CASSVNEQYF. The CDR3 DNA reads as TGTGCCAGCAGCGTAAACGAGCAGTACTTC. The chain has TRBV11-2 and TRBJ2-7; D call uncertain. Trimming removed 5 bases at V and 5 bases at J, with 4 bases between. The CDR3 extends over 10 amino acids. Germline CDR1 is SGHAT and CDR2 is FQNNGV.

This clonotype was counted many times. The CDR3: CASSFPTGTGYGYTF. The DNA of the CDR3 is TGTGCCAGCAGCTTTCCGACCGGGACAGGGTATGGCTACACCTTC. The V gene is TRBV28, the J gene TRBJ1-2, with 9 bases aligning to TRBD1. CDR1 and CDR2 from the germline V gene are MDHEN and SYDVKM. This CDR3 has 15 residues. V dropped 6 bases and J dropped 5; count of bases not matched to a gene: 10.

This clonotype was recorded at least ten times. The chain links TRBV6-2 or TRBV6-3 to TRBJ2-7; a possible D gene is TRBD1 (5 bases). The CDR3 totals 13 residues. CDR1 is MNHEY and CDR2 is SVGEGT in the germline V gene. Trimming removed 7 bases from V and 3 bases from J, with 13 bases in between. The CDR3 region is CASKSRVVYEQYF. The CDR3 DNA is TGTGCCAGCAAGAGCAGGGTCGTCTACGAGCAGTACTTC.

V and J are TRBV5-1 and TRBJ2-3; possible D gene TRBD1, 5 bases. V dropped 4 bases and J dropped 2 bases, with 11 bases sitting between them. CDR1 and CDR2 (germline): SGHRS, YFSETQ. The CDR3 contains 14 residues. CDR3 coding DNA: TGCGCCAGCAGCCCTTGGACACCCACAGATACGCAGTATTTT. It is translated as CASSPWTPTDTQYF.

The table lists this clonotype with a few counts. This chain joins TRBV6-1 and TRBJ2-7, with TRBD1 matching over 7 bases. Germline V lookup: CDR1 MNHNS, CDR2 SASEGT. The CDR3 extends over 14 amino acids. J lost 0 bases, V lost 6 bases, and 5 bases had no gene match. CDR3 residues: CASRGTALSYEQYF. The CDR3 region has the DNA TGTGCCAGCAGGGGGACAGCACTCTCCTACGAGCAGTACTTC.

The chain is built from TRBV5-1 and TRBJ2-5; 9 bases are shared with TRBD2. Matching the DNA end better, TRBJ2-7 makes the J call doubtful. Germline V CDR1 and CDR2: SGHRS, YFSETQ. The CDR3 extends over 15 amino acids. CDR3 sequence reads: CASSPTASGRYEQYF. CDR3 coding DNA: TGCGCCAGCAGCCCCACGGCCAGCGGGAGGTACGAGCAGTACTTC.

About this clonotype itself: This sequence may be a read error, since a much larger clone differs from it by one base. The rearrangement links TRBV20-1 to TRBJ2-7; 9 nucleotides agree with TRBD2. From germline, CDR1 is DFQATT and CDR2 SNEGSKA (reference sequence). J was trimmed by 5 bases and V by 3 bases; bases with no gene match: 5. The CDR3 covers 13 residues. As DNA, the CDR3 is TGCAGTGCTAGGCTAGCGGGACTGCACGAGCAGTACTTC. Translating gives CSARLAGLHEQYF.

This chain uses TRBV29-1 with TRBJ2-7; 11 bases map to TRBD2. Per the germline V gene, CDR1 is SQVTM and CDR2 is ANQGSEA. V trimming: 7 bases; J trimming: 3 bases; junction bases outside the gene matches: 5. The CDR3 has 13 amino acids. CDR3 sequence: CSATGLAVYEQYF. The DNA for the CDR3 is TGCAGCGCGACGGGACTAGCGGTCTACGAGCAGTACTTC.

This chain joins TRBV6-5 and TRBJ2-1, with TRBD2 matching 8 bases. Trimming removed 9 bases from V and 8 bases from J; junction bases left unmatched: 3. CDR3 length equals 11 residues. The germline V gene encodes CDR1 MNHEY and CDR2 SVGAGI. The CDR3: CASRGGHEQFF. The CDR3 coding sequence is TGTGCCAGTCGGGGGGGGCATGAGCAGTTCTTC.

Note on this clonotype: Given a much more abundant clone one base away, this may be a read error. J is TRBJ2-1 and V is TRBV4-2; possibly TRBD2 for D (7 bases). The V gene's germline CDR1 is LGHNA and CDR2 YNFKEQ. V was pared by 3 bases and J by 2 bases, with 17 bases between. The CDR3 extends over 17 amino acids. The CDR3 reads CASSHPMGGRAYNEQFF. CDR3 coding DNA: TGTGCCAGCAGCCATCCCATGGGGGGGCGGGCCTACAATGAGCAGTTCTTC.

The CDR3 nucleotides read TGTGCCAGCAGCTTAGAGGACGGCAGGGCTCAGCCCCAGCATTTT. Its protein is CASSLEDGRAQPQHF. The chain combines TRBV7-2 with TRBJ1-5; tentatively, D is TRBD1 (5 bases). The CDR3 totals 15 residues. With 1 base removed from V and 6 bases from J, the gap between germline ends came to 13 bases. Per germline, CDR1 SGHTA and CDR2 FQGNSA. The whole variable domain, remainder taken from reference TRBV7-2 and TRBJ1-5, is GAGVSQSPSNKVTEKGKDVELRCDPISGHTALYWYRQSLGQGLEFLIYFQGNSAPDKSGLPSDRFSAERTGGSVSTLTIQRTQQEDSAVYLCASSLEDGRAQPQHFGDGTRLSIL.

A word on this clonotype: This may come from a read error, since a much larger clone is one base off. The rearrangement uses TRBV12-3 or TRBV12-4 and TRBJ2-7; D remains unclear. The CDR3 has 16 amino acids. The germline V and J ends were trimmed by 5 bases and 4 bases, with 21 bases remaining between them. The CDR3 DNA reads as TGTGCCAGCAGTCCAATTCCGCAGCCGATGGATTACGAGCAGTACTTC. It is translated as CASSPIPQPMDYEQYF.

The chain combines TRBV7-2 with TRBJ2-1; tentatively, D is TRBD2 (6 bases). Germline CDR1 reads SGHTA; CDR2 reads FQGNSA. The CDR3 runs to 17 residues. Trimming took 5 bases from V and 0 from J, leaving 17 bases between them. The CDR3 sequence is CASSLVGRRGSYNEQFF. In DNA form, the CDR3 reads TGTGCCAGCAGCCTCGTAGGTAGGAGGGGCTCCTACAATGAGCAGTTCTTC.

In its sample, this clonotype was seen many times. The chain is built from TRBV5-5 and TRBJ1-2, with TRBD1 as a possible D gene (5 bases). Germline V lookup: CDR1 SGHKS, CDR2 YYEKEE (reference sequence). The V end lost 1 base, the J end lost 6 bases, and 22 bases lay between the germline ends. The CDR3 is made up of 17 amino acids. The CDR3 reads CASSLWGNPLQTDGYTF. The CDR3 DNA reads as TGTGCCAGCAGCTTGTGGGGCAACCCTCTCCAGACAGATGGCTACACCTTC.

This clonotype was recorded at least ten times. CDR3 coding DNA: TGTGCCAGCAGTCATAATCCCCAGGGGCAAGTAGATCAGCCCCAGCATTTT. As protein: CASSHNPQGQVDQPQHF. The chain couples TRBV6-6 to TRBJ1-5; D possibly corresponds to TRBD1 (6 bases). Germline-derived CDR1 and CDR2 are MNHNY and SVGAGI (reference sequence). The CDR3 runs to 17 residues. The V gene lost 5 bases and the J gene lost 5 bases, with 22 bases spanning the gap.

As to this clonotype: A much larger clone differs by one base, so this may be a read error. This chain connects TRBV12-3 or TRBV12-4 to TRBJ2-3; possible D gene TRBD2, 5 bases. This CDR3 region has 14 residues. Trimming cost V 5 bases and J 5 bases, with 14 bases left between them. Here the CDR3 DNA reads TGTGCCAGCAGTGAAGGACGGGGAAGAGATACGCAGTATTTT. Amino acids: CASSEGRGRDTQYF.

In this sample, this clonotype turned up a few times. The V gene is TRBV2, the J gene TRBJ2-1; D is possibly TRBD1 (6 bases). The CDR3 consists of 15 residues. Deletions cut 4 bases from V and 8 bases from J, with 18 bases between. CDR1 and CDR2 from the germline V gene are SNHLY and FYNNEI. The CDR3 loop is CASSGSSYRVDEQFF. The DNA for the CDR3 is TGTGCCAGCAGTGGATCTTCCTACAGGGTCGATGAGCAGTTCTTC.

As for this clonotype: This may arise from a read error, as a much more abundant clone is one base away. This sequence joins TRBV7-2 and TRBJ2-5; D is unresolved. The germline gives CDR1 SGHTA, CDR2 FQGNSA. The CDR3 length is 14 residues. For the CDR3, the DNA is TGTGCCAGCAGCTTAGCTCTTTGGCAAGAGACCCGGTACTTC. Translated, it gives CASSLALWQETRYF.

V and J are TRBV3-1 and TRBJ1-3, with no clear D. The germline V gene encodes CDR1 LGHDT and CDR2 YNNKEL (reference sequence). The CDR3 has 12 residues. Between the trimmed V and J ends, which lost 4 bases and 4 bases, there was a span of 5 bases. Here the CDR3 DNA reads TGTGCCAGCAGCCTGTACGGAAACACCATATATTTT. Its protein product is CASSLYGNTIYF.

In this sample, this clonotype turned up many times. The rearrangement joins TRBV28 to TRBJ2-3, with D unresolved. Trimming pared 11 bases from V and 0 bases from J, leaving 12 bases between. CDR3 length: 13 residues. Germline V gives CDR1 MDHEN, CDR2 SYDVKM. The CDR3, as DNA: TGTGCCGCCCGGACGGTGAGCACAGATACGCAGTATTTT. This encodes CAARTVSTDTQYF.

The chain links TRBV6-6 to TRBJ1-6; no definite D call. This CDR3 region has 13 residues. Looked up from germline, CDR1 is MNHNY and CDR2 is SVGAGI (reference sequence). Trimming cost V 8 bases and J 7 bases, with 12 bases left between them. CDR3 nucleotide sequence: TGTGCCAGCTTAGGCCAGGCCAATTCACCCCTCCACTTT. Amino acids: CASLGQANSPLHF.

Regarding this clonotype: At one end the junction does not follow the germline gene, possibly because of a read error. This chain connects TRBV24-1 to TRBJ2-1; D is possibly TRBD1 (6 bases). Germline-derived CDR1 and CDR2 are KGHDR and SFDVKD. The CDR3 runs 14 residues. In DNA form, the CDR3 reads TGTGTCACCAGGGGTGGGAGCTCCTACAATGAGCAGTTCTTC. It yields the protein CVTRGGSSYNEQFF.

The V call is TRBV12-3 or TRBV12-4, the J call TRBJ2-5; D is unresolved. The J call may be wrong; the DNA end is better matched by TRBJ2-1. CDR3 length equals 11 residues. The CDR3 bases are TGTGCCAGCAGTTTCAATCATGAGCAGTTCTTC. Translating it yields CASSFNHEQFF.

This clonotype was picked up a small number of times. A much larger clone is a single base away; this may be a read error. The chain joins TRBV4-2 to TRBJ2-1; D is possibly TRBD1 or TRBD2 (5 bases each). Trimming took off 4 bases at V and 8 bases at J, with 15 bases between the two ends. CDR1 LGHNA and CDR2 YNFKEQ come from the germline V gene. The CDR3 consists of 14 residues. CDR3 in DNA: TGTGCCAGCAGCCTTGGGGGAGACTTCGATGAGCAGTTCTTC. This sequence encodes CASSLGGDFDEQFF.

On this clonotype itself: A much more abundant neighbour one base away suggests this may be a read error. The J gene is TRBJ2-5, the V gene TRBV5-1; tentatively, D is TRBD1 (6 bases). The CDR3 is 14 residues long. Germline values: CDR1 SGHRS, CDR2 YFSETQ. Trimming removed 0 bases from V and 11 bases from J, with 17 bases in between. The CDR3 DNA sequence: TGCGCCAGCAGCTTGGGGACAGCTGGGAATGAGCAGTACTTC. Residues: CASSLGTAGNEQYF.